This T cell receptor (beta chain) was recorded in a study of cytomegalovirus exposure and HLA in healthy donors. On this clone itself: What it binds is not known.

Study findings and constraints: Using a false discovery rate of 0.05, a later analysis showed that 16,951 TCR beta sequences were associated with HLA alleles. The number of N-insertions in an Asian-associated ancestry cluster was reportedly below the approximately 680-donor mean in a later analysis.

The CDR3 is made up of 13 amino acids. V was pared by 3 bases and J by 2 bases, with 7 bases between. In germline, CDR1 is SGHAT, CDR2 FQDESV (reference sequence). The PCR ran on 60 Vbeta and 13 Jbeta primers. Source study methods: Unique TCR beta chains numbered roughly 84 million in a later analysis, with around 10 million shared. Sequencing was performed with immunoSEQ multiplex PCR; in TCRdb, only in-frame clones are kept and a portion is missing. V and J calls and clone size come straight from that table; D and trimming were deduced from the DNA. The table shows about 61,000 clones, with around 92% occurring only once.

The sequence derives from a man aged 25-45 years in good health and CMV-seropositive. The gene calls are TRBV11-1 and TRBJ1-2; no firm D call. The specimen sequenced was PBMCs. The CDR3 nucleotides are TGTGCCAGCAGCTTCACCGAGAACTATGGCTACACCTTC. It specifies CASSFTENYGYTF.